The sequence of this TCR beta chain was determined in a study of CDR3 diversity in severe acne. In TCRdb, the PCR reads were re-called with MiXCR into one record per CDR3 protein. The table has about 93,000 distinct CDR3 sequences, about 50% seen once; the top ten hold 9.5% to 13%. This clonotype showed up just a few times. This sequence was found in a male donor in good health, serving as a control. Sequenced material: blood.

The CDR3 here is CASSQYSGSSYEQYF. The CDR3 DNA sequence: TGTGCCAGCAGCCAATATAGCGGGAGCTCCTACGAGCAGTACTTC. This sequence joins TRBV7-3 and TRBJ2-7, with 9 nucleotides matching TRBD2. This CDR3 spans 15 amino acids. The V and J ends lost 5 bases and 0 bases, in that order; junction bases with no gene match: 5. Germline V gives CDR1 SGHTA, CDR2 FQGTGA.